What follows are 21 T cell receptor beta chains derived from one specimen sequenced in a study of human T cells and chemical hapten exposure. One entry per CDR3 protein, called by TCRdb with MiXCR from the RACE reads. The table includes 100,000 or so distinct CDR3 sequences, 10% to 13% detected once. As to time point: patch test 1, 2 weeks after DPC sensitization. Noted treatment: therapeutic diphenylcyclopropenone sensitization with weekly scalp DPC. The sequences come from whole blood, collected in connection with sensitization to the hapten diphenylcyclopropenone (DPC). The receptors come from a man aged 40-50 years with alopecia areata. Some clones in this sample may be carry-over from other donors' samples.

This clonotype was counted between two and nine times. V gene TRBV11-2 combines with J gene TRBJ2-1; the D call may be TRBD1 or TRBD2 (7 bases each). V was trimmed by 5 bases and J by 12 bases, leaving 20 bases between them. CDR1 and CDR2 (germline): SGHAT, FQNNGV. The CDR3 is 14 residues long. In DNA, the CDR3 is TGTGCCAGCAGCCAGCCAGGGGGGCGACTAGCGCAGTTCTTC. As protein: CASSQPGGRLAQFF.

This clonotype turned up a few times. The gene calls are TRBV6-5 and TRBJ2-1; D not certain. V was cut by 6 bases and J by 0 bases, with 15 bases left in between. CDR3 length: 16 amino acids. CDR1 and CDR2 (germline): MNHEY, SVGAGI. CDR3 protein: CASSDSIRSSYNEQFF. The CDR3 DNA sequence: TGTGCCAGCAGCGACTCGATAAGGAGCTCCTACAATGAGCAGTTCTTC.

V and J are TRBV29-1 and TRBJ1-3; D call uncertain. CDR1 and CDR2 (germline): SQVTM, ANQGSEA. The germline V and J ends were trimmed by 3 bases and 0 bases, with 9 bases remaining between them. This CDR3 has 14 residues. Here the CDR3 reads CSVDSGVSGNTIYF. Here the CDR3 DNA reads TGCAGCGTTGATTCAGGAGTCTCTGGAAACACCATATATTTT.

This clonotype was found many times. The V and J genes are TRBV20-1 and TRBJ2-5, with 7 bases fitting TRBD2. From germline, CDR1 is DFQATT and CDR2 SNEGSKA (reference sequence). The CDR3 loop spans 15 amino acids. The V and J ends lost 6 bases and 2 bases, in that order; junction bases with no gene match: 12. The CDR3 loop reads CSADDGTTFQETQYF. DNA for the CDR3: TGCAGTGCCGATGACGGGACTACCTTTCAAGAGACCCAGTACTTC.

The table lists this clonotype with a few counts. This CDR3 reads CASTRTGRTDTQYF. The CDR3 bases are TGTGCCAGCACCCGGACAGGGCGAACAGATACGCAGTATTTT. V usage is TRBV6-2 or TRBV6-3 and J usage is TRBJ2-3, with 8 bases lining up with TRBD1. With V trimmed by 7 bases and J by 3 bases, 6 bases remained unmatched. The CDR3 consists of 14 residues. Germline values: CDR1 MNHEY, CDR2 SVGEGT.

This chain's CDR3 is CASSFNLAGLSYEQYF. The CDR3 bases are TGTGCCAGCAGTTTTAATCTAGCGGGGCTCTCCTACGAGCAGTACTTC. The chain employs TRBV28 and TRBJ2-7, with 9 positions matching TRBD2. In germline, CDR1 is MDHEN, CDR2 SYDVKM. Trimming at V came to 3 bases and at J to 0 bases, leaving 6 bases not matched to a gene. The CDR3 runs to 16 residues.

This clonotype was detected a few times. V and J are TRBV5-5 and TRBJ1-4; D might be TRBD1 (5 bases). The germline gives CDR1 SGHKS, CDR2 YYEKEE (reference sequence). The CDR3 length is 16 residues. V gave up 4 bases and J gave up 4 bases, with 17 bases separating them. CDR3 DNA sequence: TGTGCCAGCAGCCCGGCCCGTACAGGCCGTAATGAAAAACTGTTTTTT. Protein: CASSPARTGRNEKLFF. Using reference TRBV5-5 and TRBJ1-4 for the parts outside the CDR3, the full variable domain is DAGVTQSPTHLIKTRGQQVTLRCSPISGHKSVSWYQQVLGQGPQFIFQYYEKEERGRGNFPDRFSARQFPNYSSELNVNALLLGDSALYLCASSPARTGRNEKLFFGSGTQLSVL.

This clonotype has a handful of counts. The rearrangement uses TRBV10-3 and TRBJ1-6; D gene uncertain. The germline V and J ends were trimmed by 0 bases and 14 bases, with 17 bases remaining between them. The CDR3 is made up of 15 amino acids. Per the germline V gene, CDR1 is ENHRY and CDR2 is SYGVKD. The CDR3 is CAISESHQDREALHF. The CDR3 DNA reads as TGTGCCATCAGTGAGTCTCATCAGGACCGTGAGGCCCTCCACTTT.

The chain couples TRBV4-1 to TRBJ2-5; D gene uncertain. The germline V gene has CDR1 MGHRA and CDR2 YSYEKL. V dropped 1 base and J dropped 1 base, with 10 bases sitting between them. The CDR3 contains 15 residues. The CDR3 DNA sequence: TGCGCCAGCAGCCAAGGTCACAGTCCCCAAGAGACCCAGTACTTC. It codes for CASSQGHSPQETQYF.

The chain employs TRBV5-1 and TRBJ2-7; D might be TRBD2 (6 bases). The CDR3 length is 13 residues. Trimming stripped 3 bases from V and 4 bases from J, with 11 bases between. Germline lookup yields CDR1 SGHRS and CDR2 YFSETQ. The CDR3 nucleotides are TGCGCCAGCAGCTCGGGACTCCAGTACGAGCAGTACTTC. Protein product: CASSSGLQYEQYF.

This clonotype occurred many times. This chain joins TRBV7-8 and TRBJ1-1; 10 nucleotides match TRBD1. There are 14 residues in the CDR3. Germline V lookup: CDR1 SGHVS, CDR2 FQNEAQ. The V segment lost 7 bases and the J segment 3 bases; nucleotides outside the gene matches: 5. Here the CDR3 DNA reads TGTGCCAGCACTCGTGGACAGGGGGACACTGAAGCTTTCTTT. Its translation: CASTRGQGDTEAFF.

J is TRBJ1-6 and V is TRBV7-3; tentatively, D is TRBD1 (5 bases). Deletions cut 4 bases from V and 7 bases from J, with 17 bases between. This CDR3 has 16 amino acids. Germline V gene sequence: CDR1 SGHTA, CDR2 FQGTGA. As DNA, the CDR3 is TGTGCCAGCAGCTCGCAGTCACCACGGGGGAATTCACCCCTCCACTTT. Translating gives CASSSQSPRGNSPLHF.

The chain is built from TRBV7-9 and TRBJ1-5, with D possibly TRBD1 on 6 matching bases. The V end was cut by 5 bases, the J end by 0 bases, with 11 bases between. Germline V lookup: CDR1 SEHNR, CDR2 FQNEAQ (reference sequence). The CDR3 runs to 15 residues. The CDR3 is CASSGTGNSNQPQHF. In nucleotides, the CDR3 is TGTGCCAGCAGCGGTACAGGGAATAGCAATCAGCCCCAGCATTTT.

This chain links TRBV7-2 with TRBJ2-1, with D perhaps TRBD2 (5 bases). This CDR3 contains 12 residues. Germline values: CDR1 SGHTA, CDR2 FQGNSA. Between the trimmed V and J ends, which lost 5 bases and 12 bases, there was a span of 14 bases. CDR3 coding DNA: TGTGCCAGCAGCCAACTGGACTCCCGGCAGTTCTTC. Protein: CASSQLDSRQFF.

The V call is TRBV20-1, the J call TRBJ2-3; D gene uncertain. The CDR3 length is 11 residues. Germline CDR1 and CDR2: DFQATT and SNEGSKA (reference sequence). V dropped 3 bases and J dropped 12 bases, with 13 bases sitting between them. CDR3 in DNA: TGCAGTGCTAGCGTCGAGAGTCCCCAGTATTTT. It codes for CSASVESPQYF.

J is TRBJ2-5 and V is TRBV10-3; 8 bases fit TRBD2. This CDR3 spans 13 amino acids. J lost 5 bases, V lost 4 bases, and 3 bases had no gene match. Germline-derived CDR1 and CDR2 are ENHRY and SYGVKD. Written as DNA, the CDR3 is TGTGCCATCAGTGCGGGAGGGACGGAGACCCAGTACTTC. This encodes CAISAGGTETQYF.

This clonotype has only one observation. The V and J genes are TRBV30 and TRBJ2-7, with 7 positions matching TRBD2. V lost 6 bases, J lost 6 bases, and 11 bases stayed unmatched. The CDR3 consists of 13 residues. Per germline, CDR1 GTSNPN and CDR2 SVGIG (reference sequence). CDR3 region: CACGRGDPCEQYV. The CDR3 coding sequence is TGTGCCTGCGGCCGGGGGGATCCCTGCGAGCAGTACGTC.

Comments on this clonotype: A much larger clone is a single base away; this may be a read error. The genes are TRBV5-1 and TRBJ1-1; no definite D call. The CDR3 length is 14 residues. The germline gives CDR1 SGHRS, CDR2 YFSETQ. The CDR3 reads CDSSLGKESTEAFF. The CDR3 nucleotides are TGCGACAGCAGCTTGGGGAAGGAAAGCACTGAAGCTTTCTTT.

J is TRBJ2-3 and V is TRBV5-4; 11 nucleotides align to TRBD2. This CDR3 has 16 amino acids. J gave up 3 bases and V 3 bases, and 6 bases lay outside the gene matches. CDR1 SGHNT and CDR2 YYREEE come from the germline V gene (reference sequence). The CDR3 DNA reads TGTGCCAGCAGCTCTGGGACTAGCGGACCTACAGATACGCAGTATTTT. It is translated as CASSSGTSGPTDTQYF.

Only a few counts were recorded for this clonotype. The chain recombines TRBV9 with TRBJ2-4; D possibly corresponds to TRBD1 (5 bases). This CDR3 is 16 amino acids long. The germline V gene has CDR1 SGDLS and CDR2 YYNGEE. Between the trimmed V and J ends, which lost 0 bases and 1 base, there was a span of 11 bases. CDR3 amino acids: CASSVELPGAKNIQYF. The CDR3 DNA reads as TGTGCCAGCAGCGTAGAGCTACCAGGGGCCAAAAACATTCAGTACTTC.

This clonotype was counted only a few times. V gene TRBV6-2 or TRBV6-3 combines with J gene TRBJ2-7; TRBD2 matches 13 bases. Trimming cost V 5 bases and J 7 bases; bases outside gene matches: 8. The germline V gene has CDR1 MNHEY and CDR2 SVGEGT. This CDR3 has 15 residues. The CDR3 protein is CASSGSPGLAGEQYV. Written as DNA, the CDR3 is TGTGCCAGCAGTGGCTCCCCGGGACTAGCGGGGGAGCAGTACGTC.